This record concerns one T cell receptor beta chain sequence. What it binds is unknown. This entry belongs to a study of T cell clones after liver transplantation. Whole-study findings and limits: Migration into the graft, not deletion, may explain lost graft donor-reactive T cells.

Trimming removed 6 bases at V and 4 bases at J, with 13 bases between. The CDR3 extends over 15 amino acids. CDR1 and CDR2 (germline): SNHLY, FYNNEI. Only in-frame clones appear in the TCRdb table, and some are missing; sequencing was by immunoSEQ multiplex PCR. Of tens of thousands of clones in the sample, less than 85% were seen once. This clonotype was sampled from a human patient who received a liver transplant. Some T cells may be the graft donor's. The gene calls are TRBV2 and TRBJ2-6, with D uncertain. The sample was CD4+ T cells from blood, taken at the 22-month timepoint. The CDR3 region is CASRPDGSGANVLTF. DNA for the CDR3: TGTGCCAGCAGACCCGACGGGTCAGGGGCCAACGTCCTGACTTTC.